These T cell receptor beta chains were read from a single sample in a study of T cells expressing NK-cell markers. TCRdb re-called the 5' RACE reads and gives one entry per CDR3 protein, without DNA. There are about 180,000 distinct CDR3 sequences in the sample, with 20% to 25% held by the top ten. The specimen sequenced was blood T cells: a sorted CD56 or NKG2C T cell subset, CD4+ or CD8+ T cells, or bulk PBMC T cells (not recorded which). These receptors were obtained from a man aged 18-70 years in good health. Each CDR3 is given with its conserved first and last residue. Not all rows give a size; the values are once, few, many and, for expanded clones, a class.

NA TRBJ2-3 16 TRBV2 CASSGGDWGRADTQYF
NA TRBJ2-7 12 TRBV6-2/TRBV6-3 CASSAPSYEQYF
NA TRBJ2-2 18 TRBV6-5 CASSFGLAGATNTGELFF
NA TRBJ2-2 17 TRBV4-2 CASSPYLAGGNTGELFF
NA TRBJ1-2 14 TRBV9 CASSGTGTGNGYTF
NA TRBJ1-1 14 TRBV6-1 CAVGSGQVNTEAFF
NA TRBJ2-2 15 TRBV6-4 CASSVTIERTGELFF
NA TRBJ2-3 15 TRBV2 CASSDLTSGPDTQYF
NA TRBJ2-3 11 TRBV12-3/TRBV12-4 CASLMGDTQYF
NA TRBJ1-5 16 TRBV30 CAWSSDSAPSNQPQHF
NA TRBJ2-2 16 TRBV6-4 CASSDEGGLTDGELFF
NA TRBJ2-2 15 TRBV6-5 CASSFRLAGTGELFF
NA TRBJ2-3 15 TRBV19 CASSSRGQSTDTQYF
NA TRBJ1-2 14 TRBV12-3/TRBV12-4 CASSLDEGFYGYTF
NA TRBJ2-1 15 TRBV7-9 CASATSLAVYNEQFF
NA TRBJ2-5 13 TRBV7-9 CASSAVILETQYF
medium-sized TRBJ2-2 18 TRBV5-6 CASSLGYGDLVGTGELFF